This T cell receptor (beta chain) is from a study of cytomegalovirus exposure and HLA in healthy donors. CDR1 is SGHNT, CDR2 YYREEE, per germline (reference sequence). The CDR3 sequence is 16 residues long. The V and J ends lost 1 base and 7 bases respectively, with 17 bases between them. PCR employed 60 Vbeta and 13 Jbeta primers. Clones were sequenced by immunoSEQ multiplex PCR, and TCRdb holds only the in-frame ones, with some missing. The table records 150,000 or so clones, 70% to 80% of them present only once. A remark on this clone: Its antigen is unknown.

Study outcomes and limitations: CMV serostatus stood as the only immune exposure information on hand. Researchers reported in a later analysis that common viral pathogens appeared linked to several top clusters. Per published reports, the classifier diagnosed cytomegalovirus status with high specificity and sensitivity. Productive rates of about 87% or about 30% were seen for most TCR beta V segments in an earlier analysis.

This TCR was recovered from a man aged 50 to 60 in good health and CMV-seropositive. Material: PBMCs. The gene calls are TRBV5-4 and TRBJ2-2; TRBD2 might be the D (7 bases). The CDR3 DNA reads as TGTGCCAGCAGCTTGCCAAGGGGGGGGGCCGACGGGGAGCTGTTTTTT. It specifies CASSLPRGGADGELFF.